This record covers a single T cell receptor (beta chain). Its target is not known. This sample was taken from a study of shared clonotypes between healthy human individuals. Broader study findings: Clonotypes not shared had lower generation probabilities than those common to all four donors.

This CDR3 has 15 amino acids. Between the trimmed V and J ends, which lost 5 bases and 7 bases, there was a span of 20 bases. Germline CDR1 MNHNY, CDR2 SVGAGI (reference sequence). Produced via immunoSEQ multiplex PCR; TCRdb's table is partial and in-frame only. The sample includes roughly 2.4 million clones, approximately 94% of them seen just once. This chain connects TRBV6-6 to TRBJ1-2; a weak D match, TRBD1 (5 bases). This clonotype was obtained from a young man in good health. Sequenced material: naive CD4+ T cells sorted from blood. Sample subset: CD45RA+ positively selected. CDR3 sequence (DNA): TGTGCCAGCAGTGCGAGGCAGGGTCGGCACTTTGGCTACACCTTC. Protein: CASSARQGRHFGYTF.